This record covers a single TCR beta chain. Its antigen is not known. The data derive from a study of cytomegalovirus exposure and HLA in healthy donors. The PCR had 60 Vbeta and 13 Jbeta primers. Clones were read by immunoSEQ multiplex PCR, and TCRdb kept only the in-frame ones, dropping some. The table lists about 200,000 clones, 75% to 85% of them singletons. The germline gives CDR1 SGHAT, CDR2 FQNNGV. The CDR3 covers 14 residues. With 4 bases clipped from V and 5 bases from J, the junction kept 4 bases outside the gene matches. Overall study findings and caveats: With high specificity and sensitivity, the classifier reportedly diagnosed cytomegalovirus status. As immune exposure information, only CMV serostatus was available. Rare TCR sequences predominated, though certain public TCRs were found in many donors.

V is TRBV11-2 and J is TRBJ1-1; 10 bases align to TRBD1. This sequence originates from a male donor in good health and CMV-seropositive. Sample: PBMCs. The CDR3, as DNA: TGTGCCAGCAGCTGGGACAGGGGAGGTACTGAAGCTTTCTTT. Its protein product is CASSWDRGGTEAFF.